The TCR beta chain under discussion was sequenced for a study of long-term antiretroviral therapy in people with HIV. Study-level findings and limits: ART preceded a rise in diversity that nonetheless stayed lower than in transplant donor controls. The study collected no data on ART adherence, viral resistance or therapy changes.

The germline CDR1 and CDR2 sequences are SNHLY and FYNNEI. Trimming removed 7 bases from V and 0 bases from J, with 10 bases in between. The CDR3 extends over 13 amino acids. Every donor contributed at least one pre-ART and at least two post-ART PBMC samples. It was in the United States that all participants with HIV were treated. The run of the v3.0 immunoSEQ assay was at survey level. Libraries were prepared by immunoSEQ multiplex PCR; TCRdb keeps only in-frame clonotypes and omits some of them. Altogether 35,000 or so clones are present, approximately 94% being singletons, with the ten largest covering 3.6%. On this clone: Its cognate antigen is unknown.

Sequenced here: unsorted PBMCs, sampled 4.1 years after starting antiretroviral therapy. The rearrangement joins TRBV2 to TRBJ2-7, with D perhaps TRBD1 (5 bases). This receptor was obtained from a woman aged 45 to 65 with HIV. Here the CDR3 DNA reads TGTGCCAGCAAGCGACAGCCCTCCTACGAGCAGTACTTC. Translation gives CASKRQPSYEQYF.